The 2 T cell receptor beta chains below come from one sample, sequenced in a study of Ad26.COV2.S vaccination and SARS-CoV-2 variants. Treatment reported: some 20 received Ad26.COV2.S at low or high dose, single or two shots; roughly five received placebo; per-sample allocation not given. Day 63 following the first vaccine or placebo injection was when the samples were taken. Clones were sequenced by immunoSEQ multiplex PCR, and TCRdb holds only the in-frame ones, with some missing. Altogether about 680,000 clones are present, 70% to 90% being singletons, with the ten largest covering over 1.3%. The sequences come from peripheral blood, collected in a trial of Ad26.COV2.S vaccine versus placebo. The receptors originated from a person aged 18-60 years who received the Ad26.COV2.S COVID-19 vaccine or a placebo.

For the CDR3, the DNA is TGTGCCACCAGCAGGGCAACTCCCGGGGCCGGCCAAGAGACCCAGTACTTC. Encoded protein: CATSRATPGAGQETQYF. The chain recombines TRBV15 with TRBJ2-5, with D possibly being TRBD1 or TRBD2 (5 bases each). V lost 3 bases, J lost 1 base, and 18 bases lay in between. CDR3 length: 17 amino acids. Germline V gene sequence: CDR1 LNHNV, CDR2 YYDKDF (reference sequence).

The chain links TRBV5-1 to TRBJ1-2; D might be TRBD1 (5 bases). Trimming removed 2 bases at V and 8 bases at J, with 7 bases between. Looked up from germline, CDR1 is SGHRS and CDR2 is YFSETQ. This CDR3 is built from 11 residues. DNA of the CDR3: TGCGCCAGCAGCTTAGGGGAAGGCTACACCTTC. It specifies CASSLGEGYTF.